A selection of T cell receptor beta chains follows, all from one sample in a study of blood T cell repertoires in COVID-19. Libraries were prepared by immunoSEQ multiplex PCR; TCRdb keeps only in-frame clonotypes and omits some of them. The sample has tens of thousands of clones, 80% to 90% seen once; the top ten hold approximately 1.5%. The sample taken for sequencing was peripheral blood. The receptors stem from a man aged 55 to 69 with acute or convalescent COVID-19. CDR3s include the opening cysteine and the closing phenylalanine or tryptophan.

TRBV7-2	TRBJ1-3	CASSLGARVRSGNTIYF
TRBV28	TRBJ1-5	CASSLGTGSNQPQHF
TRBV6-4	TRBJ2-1	CASSGSSGVFNEQFF
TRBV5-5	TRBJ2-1	CASSLIAGEGSEQFF
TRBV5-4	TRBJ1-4	CASSLDTPAQNEKLFF
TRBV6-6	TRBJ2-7	CASIKGGARVSYEQYF
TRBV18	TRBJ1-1	CASSLPDWNTEAFF
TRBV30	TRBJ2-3	CAWSVRPAGTDTQYF
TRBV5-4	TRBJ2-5	CASSLVGSGREVSQYF
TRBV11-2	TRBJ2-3	CASSQDRSGRTDTQYF
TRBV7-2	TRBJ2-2	CASSLSGPGQFTGELFF
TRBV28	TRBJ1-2	CASRPEVYGYTF
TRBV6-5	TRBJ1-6	CASSYSGEDSPLHF